The 26 T cell receptor beta chains reported below all come from one sample, sequenced in a study of control samples from healthy donors and cancer patients. TCRdb's table, derived via immunoSEQ multiplex PCR, lists solely in-frame clones and lacks some. The sample lists about 100,000 clones; roughly 84% were seen once. Sequencing was done on a sample of blood. The source is a woman aged 45 to 65 in good health.

The chain carries TRBV9 and TRBJ1-6, with D possibly being TRBD1 (5 bases). The CDR3 contains 13 residues. The germline V gene encodes CDR1 SGDLS and CDR2 YYNGEE. V was trimmed by 2 bases and J by 8 bases, leaving 8 bases between them. In nucleotides, the CDR3 is TGTGCCAGCAGCGTCAGGGTGGATTCACCCCTCCACTTT. Protein sequence: CASSVRVDSPLHF. Based on the CDR3 plus reference TRBV9 and TRBJ1-6, the full variable domain is DSGVTQTPKHLITATGQRVTLRCSPRSGDLSVYWYQQSLDQGLQFLIQYYNGEERAKGNILERFSAQQFPDLHSELNLSSLELGDSALYFCASSVRVDSPLHFGNGTRLTVT.

This clone was detected only a few times. The chain links TRBV2 to TRBJ2-2; 8 nucleotides line up with TRBD1. This CDR3 is built from 15 residues. The germline V gene has CDR1 SNHLY and CDR2 FYNNEI. The junction had 7 bases not matched to a gene; V was cut back by 10 bases and J by 0 bases. The CDR3 coding sequence is TGTGCCATCGGACAGGGAATCGCGAACACCGGGGAGCTGTTTTTT. Its protein product is CAIGQGIANTGELFF.

This clone was counted only a few times. The CDR3 DNA sequence: TGTGCCAGCAGCTCCGGGTCGAACACTGAAGCTTTCTTT. It yields the protein CASSSGSNTEAFF. The V call is TRBV7-3, the J call TRBJ1-1; D remains unclear. The V end was cut by 4 bases, the J end by 1 base, with 7 bases between. The CDR3 has 13 amino acids. CDR1 and CDR2 (germline): SGHTA, FQGTGA.

This clone was counted a single time. V and J are TRBV9 and TRBJ1-2, with D perhaps matching TRBD1 (5 bases). This CDR3 is 15 amino acids long. V was cut by 7 bases and J by 0 bases, with 16 bases left in between. Germline CDR1 is SGDLS and CDR2 is YYNGEE. In nucleotides, the CDR3 is TGTGCCAGCCAAAAGTCGACAGATTCTAACTATGGCTACACCTTC. It encodes CASQKSTDSNYGYTF.

J is TRBJ2-2 and V is TRBV18; TRBD1 agrees at 8 bases. Trimming took 4 bases from V and 0 from J; bases not matched to a gene: 19. This CDR3 has 21 residues. CDR1 and CDR2 from the germline V gene are KGHSH and LQKENI. CDR3 sequence (DNA): TGTGCCAGCTCACTAGTCAAGGCAGGGGGCGCCTTCCTCGCGAACACCGGGGAGCTGTTTTTT. Protein sequence: CASSLVKAGGAFLANTGELFF.

The chain links TRBV11-3 to TRBJ2-3, with D unclear. CDR3 length equals 12 residues. The V end was cut by 0 bases, the J end by 11 bases, with 9 bases between. Germline V gene lookup returns CDR1 SGHNT and CDR2 YENEEA. CDR3 region: CASSLDRGWQYF. CDR3 DNA sequence: TGTGCCAGCAGCTTAGATCGAGGATGGCAGTATTTT.

This clone was counted between two and nine times. This chain connects TRBV10-3 to TRBJ2-7; D unresolved. The ends were cut back, 2 bases at V and 4 bases at J, with 9 bases in the middle. This CDR3 contains 13 residues. Germline V gives CDR1 ENHRY, CDR2 SYGVKD. CDR3 residues: CAISEGVGYEQYV. CDR3 DNA: TGTGCCATCAGTGAGGGGGTGGGGTACGAGCAGTACGTC.

The CDR3 DNA follows: TGTGCCAGCAGCCGAATATCTACAGGGGCCTGGGGGGAGCTGTTTTTT. Translation gives CASSRISTGAWGELFF. V and J are TRBV5-4 and TRBJ2-2, with TRBD1 matching over 7 bases. The CDR3 loop spans 16 amino acids. The V segment lost 4 bases and the J segment 8 bases; nucleotides outside the gene matches: 14. Germline V gene sequence: CDR1 SGHNT, CDR2 YYREEE (reference sequence).

The rearrangement uses TRBV6-1 and TRBJ2-7; D is unclear. This CDR3 contains 14 residues. The V gene lost 1 base and the J gene lost 2 bases, with 9 bases spanning the gap. Germline CDR1 and CDR2: MNHNS and SASEGT. The CDR3 bases are TGTGCCAGCAGTGAAGTAGGGATCACCTACGAGCAGTACGTC. Amino acids: CASSEVGITYEQYV.

This rearrangement joins TRBV6-5 to TRBJ1-4, with D possibly being TRBD1 (6 bases). The V and J ends lost 8 bases and 8 bases respectively, with 15 bases between them. Germline CDR1 is MNHEY and CDR2 is SVGAGI. The CDR3 consists of 13 residues. CDR3 amino acids: CASHYRAEEKLFF. In DNA, the CDR3 is TGTGCCAGCCACTACAGGGCCGAGGAAAAACTGTTTTTT.

The rearrangement joins TRBV6-2 or TRBV6-3 to TRBJ1-1; D gene ambiguous. V was pared by 0 bases and J by 1 base, with 15 bases between. The CDR3 contains 17 residues. Germline assignment: CDR1 MNHEY and CDR2 SVGEGT. CDR3 sequence reads: CASSYSGSSLPNTEAFF. The DNA for the CDR3 is TGTGCCAGCAGTTACTCGGGCTCCAGCCTGCCGAACACTGAAGCTTTCTTT.

The gene calls are TRBV11-2 and TRBJ1-6; TRBD1 aligns across 7 bases. Germline CDR1 is SGHAT and CDR2 is FQNNGV. Losses at the gene ends were 4 bases for V and 5 bases for J; bases not matched to a gene: 5. This CDR3 is 15 amino acids long. This chain's CDR3 is CASSSDRHNNSPLHF. CDR3 nucleotide sequence: TGTGCCAGCAGCTCGGACAGGCATAATAATTCACCCCTCCACTTT.

J is TRBJ2-7 and V is TRBV6-4, with 7 bases lining up with TRBD2. This CDR3 is 13 amino acids long. After removal of 2 bases from V and 5 bases from J, the junction contained 3 bases not matched to a gene. Germline V gene data show CDR1 as MRHNA and CDR2 as SNTAGT. CDR3 sequence: CASSDEAGNEQYF. As DNA, the CDR3 is TGTGCCAGCAGTGACGAAGCGGGGAACGAGCAGTACTTC.

The rearrangement joins TRBV11-3 to TRBJ1-1, with D maybe TRBD1 (6 bases). CDR3 size: 16 residues. Trimming pared 1 base from V and 2 bases from J, leaving 14 bases between. Per germline, CDR1 SGHNT and CDR2 YENEEA. DNA for the CDR3: TGTGCCAGCAGCTTAGGTGCTCAGGGGAGAAACACTGAAGCTTTCTTT. This translates into CASSLGAQGRNTEAFF. The full variable domain, with the rest looked up from reference TRBV11-3 and TRBJ1-1, is EAGVVQSPRYKIIEKKQPVAFWCNPISGHNTLYWYLQNLGQGPELLIRYENEEAVDDSQLPKDRFSAERLKGVDSTLKIQPAELGDSAVYLCASSLGAQGRNTEAFFGQGTRLTVV.

This chain links TRBV15 with TRBJ2-7; D tentatively reads TRBD1 or TRBD2 (6 bases each). This CDR3 spans 14 amino acids. Germline loops: CDR1 LNHNV, CDR2 YYDKDF (reference sequence). With 7 bases removed from V and 5 bases from J, the gap between germline ends came to 18 bases. The chain's CDR3 is CATNLGGTGNEQYF. Written as DNA, the CDR3 is TGTGCCACCAACCTGGGGGGCACCGGGAACGAGCAGTACTTC.

The J gene is TRBJ2-5, the V gene TRBV2; D gene unclear. V was shortened by 2 bases and J by 1 base, with 17 bases between the two germline ends. The CDR3 sequence is 17 residues long. In germline, CDR1 is SNHLY, CDR2 FYNNEI. The CDR3 sequence: CASSEPGFTSSQETQYF. CDR3 coding DNA: TGTGCCAGCAGTGAACCTGGGTTTACCTCCTCCCAAGAGACCCAGTACTTC.

The V gene is TRBV2, the J gene TRBJ2-6, with D possibly matching TRBD1 (6 bases). The CDR3 has 15 amino acids. The germline V gene encodes CDR1 SNHLY and CDR2 FYNNEI. V gave up 7 bases and J gave up 2 bases, with 12 bases separating them. The CDR3, as DNA: TGTGCCAGCAATGCGAACAGGGCTGGGGCCAACGTCCTGACTTTC. Translation gives CASNANRAGANVLTF.

The CDR3 coding sequence is TGTGCCAGCAGCCAAAGGGGGAGAGGGGAAGGCTACACCTTC. Amino acids: CASSQRGRGEGYTF. The chain joins TRBV3-1 (or the pseudogene TRBV3-2) to TRBJ1-2, with D possibly TRBD1 on 6 matching bases. Germline V CDR1 and CDR2: LGHDT, YNNKEL (reference sequence). This CDR3 is 14 amino acids long. With 2 bases removed from V and 8 bases from J, the gap between germline ends came to 15 bases.

The chain carries TRBV15 and TRBJ1-1, with D unresolved. CDR3 size: 14 residues. V gave up 0 bases and J gave up 0 bases, with 5 bases separating them. Per germline, CDR1 LNHNV and CDR2 YYDKDF (reference sequence). CDR3 residues: CATSRENMNTEAFF. CDR3 DNA: TGTGCCACCAGCAGAGAAAACATGAACACTGAAGCTTTCTTT.

Concerning this clone itself: A read error may produce the germline difference seen at one junction end. The chain recombines TRBV24-1 with TRBJ2-3; 7 bases map to TRBD2. CDR3 length equals 14 residues. Germline CDR1 is KGHDR and CDR2 is SFDVKD. The DNA of the CDR3 is TGCGCGACGTCGGCTAGCGGTGGCACAGATACGCAGTATTTT. It specifies CATSASGGTDTQYF.

The genes are TRBV27 and TRBJ1-1; tentative D call: TRBD1 (5 bases). The CDR3 covers 15 residues. V was cut by 5 bases and J by 1 base, with 14 bases left in between. Germline assignment: CDR1 MNHEY and CDR2 SMNVEV (reference sequence). This chain's CDR3 is CASSPLAGSNTEAFF. DNA for the CDR3: TGTGCCAGCAGTCCTTTGGCAGGGTCGAACACTGAAGCTTTCTTT.

The CDR3 loop reads CASSLGDRSYEQYF. CDR3 DNA sequence: TGTGCCAGCAGTTTGGGGGACAGGTCCTACGAGCAGTACTTC. The chain has TRBV27 and TRBJ2-7, with 8 bases identical to TRBD1. The length of the CDR3 is 14 residues. Germline V lookup: CDR1 MNHEY, CDR2 SMNVEV (reference sequence). The trim removed 3 bases at V and 1 base at J, leaving 2 bases unmatched.

The chain recombines TRBV30 with TRBJ2-1; 8 bases align to TRBD1. Germline loops: CDR1 GTSNPN, CDR2 SVGIG (reference sequence). The CDR3 runs to 15 residues. V trimming: 5 bases; J trimming: 3 bases; junction bases outside the gene matches: 9. CDR3 protein: CAWENDRGIYNEQFF. The DNA for the CDR3 is TGTGCCTGGGAAAACGACAGGGGCATCTACAATGAGCAGTTCTTC.

The chain joins TRBV27 to TRBJ2-1; 9 nucleotides align to TRBD2. The CDR3 has 15 residues. The trim removed 5 bases at V and 5 bases at J, leaving 7 bases unmatched. Germline-derived CDR1 and CDR2 are MNHEY and SMNVEV (reference sequence). The CDR3 here is CASSPYAGGDNEQFF. CDR3 coding DNA: TGTGCCAGCAGTCCGTACGCGGGAGGGGACAATGAGCAGTTCTTC.

This chain uses TRBV5-1 with TRBJ1-2; 8 bases agree with TRBD1. Looked up from germline, CDR1 is SGHRS and CDR2 is YFSETQ. V shed 0 bases, J shed 3 bases, and the junction held 4 bases outside the gene matches. CDR3 length: 15 residues. The CDR3 DNA is TGCGCCAGCAGCTTGGGGGGACAGGCCTACTATGGCTACACCTTC. Its translation: CASSLGGQAYYGYTF. The variable domain in full, with the rest retrieved from reference TRBV5-1 and TRBJ1-2, is KAGVTQTPRYLIKTRGQQVTLSCSPISGHRSVSWYQQTPGQGLQFLFEYFSETQRNKGNFPGRFSGRQFSNSRSEMNVSTLELGDSALYLCASSLGGQAYYGYTFGSGTRLTVV.

The count of this clone is one. V and J are TRBV18 and TRBJ1-1; D possibly corresponds to TRBD1 (6 bases). CDR1 is KGHSH and CDR2 is LQKENI in the germline V gene. The CDR3 contains 14 residues. Trimming pared 3 bases from V and 0 bases from J, leaving 8 bases between. CDR3 coding DNA: TGTGCCAGCTCACCGGGACACTTGAACACTGAAGCTTTCTTT. It encodes CASSPGHLNTEAFF.